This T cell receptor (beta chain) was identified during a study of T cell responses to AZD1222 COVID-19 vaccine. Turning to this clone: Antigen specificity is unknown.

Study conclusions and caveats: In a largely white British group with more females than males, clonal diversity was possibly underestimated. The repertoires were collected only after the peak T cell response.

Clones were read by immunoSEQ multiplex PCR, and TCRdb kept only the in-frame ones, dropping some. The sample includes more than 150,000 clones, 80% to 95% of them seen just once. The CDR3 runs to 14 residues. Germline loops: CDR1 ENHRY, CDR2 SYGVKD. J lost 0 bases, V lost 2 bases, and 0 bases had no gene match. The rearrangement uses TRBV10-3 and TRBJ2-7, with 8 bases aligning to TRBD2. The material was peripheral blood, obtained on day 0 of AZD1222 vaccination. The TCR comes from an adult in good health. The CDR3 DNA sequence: TGTGCCATCAGTGAGGGGACTAGCTCCTACGAGCAGTACTTC. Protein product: CAISEGTSSYEQYF.